Included here is one T cell receptor (beta chain) sequence, with context. The CDR3 extends over 15 amino acids. The germline V gene has CDR1 MDHEN and CDR2 SYDVKM. V dropped 8 bases and J dropped 5; count of bases not matched to a gene: 8. Generated by immunoSEQ multiplex PCR, the TCRdb table keeps only in-frame clones and is missing some. The sample lists just over 2,000,000 clones; around 96% were seen once. This entry comes from a study of shared clonotypes between healthy human individuals. Naive CD8 cells, CD45RO-negative and positively selected for CCR7, excluded terminally differentiated effector memory CD45RA+ cells. Nashville, Tennessee was home to all donors, who were Caucasian adults.

The source is a man aged 18 to 29 in good health. The chain has TRBV28 and TRBJ2-1; 11 nucleotides match TRBD2. The sequenced sample was naive CD8+ T cells sorted from blood. The DNA of the CDR3 is TGTGCCAGCTGCCCCGGGACTAGCGGCCACAATGAGCAGTTCTTC. Translation gives CASCPGTSGHNEQFF.